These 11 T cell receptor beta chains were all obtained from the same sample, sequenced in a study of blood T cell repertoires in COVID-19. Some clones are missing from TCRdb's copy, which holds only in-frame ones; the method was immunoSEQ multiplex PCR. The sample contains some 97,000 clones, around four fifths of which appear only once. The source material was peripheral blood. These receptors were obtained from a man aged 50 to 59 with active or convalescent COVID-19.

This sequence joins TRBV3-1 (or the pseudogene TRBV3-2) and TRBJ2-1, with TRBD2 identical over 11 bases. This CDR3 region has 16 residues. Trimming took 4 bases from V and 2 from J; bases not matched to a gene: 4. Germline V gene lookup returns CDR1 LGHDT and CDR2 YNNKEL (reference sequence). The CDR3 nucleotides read TGTGCCAGCAGCCTCACTAGCGGGAGCGCCTACAATGAGCAGTTCTTC. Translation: CASSLTSGSAYNEQFF.

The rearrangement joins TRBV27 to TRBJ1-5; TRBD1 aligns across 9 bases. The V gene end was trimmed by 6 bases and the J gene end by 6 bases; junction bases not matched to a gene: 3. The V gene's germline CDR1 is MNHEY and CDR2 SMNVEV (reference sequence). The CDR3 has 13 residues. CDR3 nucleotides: TGTGCCAGCAGGAAGACAGGGGGTCAGCCCCAGCATTTT. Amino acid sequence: CASRKTGGQPQHF.

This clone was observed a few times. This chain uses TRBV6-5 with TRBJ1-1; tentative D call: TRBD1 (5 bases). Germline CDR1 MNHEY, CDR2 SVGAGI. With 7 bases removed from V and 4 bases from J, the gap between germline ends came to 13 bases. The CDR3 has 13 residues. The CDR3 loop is CASTAGKATEAFF. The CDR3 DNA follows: TGTGCCAGCACCGCAGGGAAGGCCACTGAAGCTTTCTTT.

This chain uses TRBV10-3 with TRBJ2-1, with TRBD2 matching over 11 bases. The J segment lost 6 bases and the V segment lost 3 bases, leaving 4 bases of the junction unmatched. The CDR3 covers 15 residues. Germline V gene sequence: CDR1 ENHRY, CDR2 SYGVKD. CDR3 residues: CAISDPLAGGNEQFF. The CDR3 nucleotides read TGTGCCATCAGTGACCCCCTAGCGGGAGGCAATGAGCAGTTCTTC.

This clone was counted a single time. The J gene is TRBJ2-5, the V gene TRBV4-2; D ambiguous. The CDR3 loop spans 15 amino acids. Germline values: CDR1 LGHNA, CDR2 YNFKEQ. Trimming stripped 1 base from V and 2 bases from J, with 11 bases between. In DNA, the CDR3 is TGTGCCAGCAGCCAAGGAAGAGGCGGTCAAGAGACCCAGTACTTC. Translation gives CASSQGRGGQETQYF.

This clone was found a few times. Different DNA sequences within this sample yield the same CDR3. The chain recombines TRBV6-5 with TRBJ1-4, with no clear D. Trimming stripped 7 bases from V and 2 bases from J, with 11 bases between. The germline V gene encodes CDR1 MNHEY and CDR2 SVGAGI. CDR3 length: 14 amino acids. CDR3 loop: CASMRGGTNEKLFF. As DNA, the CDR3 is TGTGCCAGCATGCGAGGTGGTACTAATGAAAAACTGTTTTTT.

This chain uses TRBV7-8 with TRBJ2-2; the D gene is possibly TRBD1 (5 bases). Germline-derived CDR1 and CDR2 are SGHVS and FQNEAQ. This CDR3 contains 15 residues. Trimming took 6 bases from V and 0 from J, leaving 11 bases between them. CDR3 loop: CASSYRTTNTGELFF. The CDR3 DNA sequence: TGTGCCAGCAGTTACAGGACAACGAACACCGGGGAGCTGTTTTTT.

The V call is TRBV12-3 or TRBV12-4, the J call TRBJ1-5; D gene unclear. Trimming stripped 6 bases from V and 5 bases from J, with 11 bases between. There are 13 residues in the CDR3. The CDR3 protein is CASSPSPDQPQHF. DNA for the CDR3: TGTGCCAGCAGCCCATCACCGGATCAGCCCCAGCATTTT.

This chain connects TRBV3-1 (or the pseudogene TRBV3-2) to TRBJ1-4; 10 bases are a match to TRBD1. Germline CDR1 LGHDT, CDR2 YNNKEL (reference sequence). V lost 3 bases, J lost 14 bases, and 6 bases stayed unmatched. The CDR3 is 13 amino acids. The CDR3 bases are TGTGCCAGCAGCCAGACTCCGGGACAGGGGCTGTTTTTT. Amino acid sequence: CASSQTPGQGLFF.

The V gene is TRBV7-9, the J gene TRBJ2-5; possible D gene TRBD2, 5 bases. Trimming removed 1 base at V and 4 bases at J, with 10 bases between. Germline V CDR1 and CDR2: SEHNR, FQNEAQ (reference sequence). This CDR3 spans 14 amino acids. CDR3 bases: TGTGCCAGCAGCTTAGACCGCCGGGGAGAGACCCAGTACTTC. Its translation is CASSLDRRGETQYF.

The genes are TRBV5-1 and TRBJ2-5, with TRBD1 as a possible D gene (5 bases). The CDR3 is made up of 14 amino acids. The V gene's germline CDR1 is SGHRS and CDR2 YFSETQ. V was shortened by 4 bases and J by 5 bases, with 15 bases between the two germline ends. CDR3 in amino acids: CASSRQKQGETQYF. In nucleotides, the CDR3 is TGCGCCAGCAGCCGACAGAAGCAGGGCGAGACCCAGTACTTC. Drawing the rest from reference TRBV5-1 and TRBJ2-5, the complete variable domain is KAGVTQTPRYLIKTRGQQVTLSCSPISGHRSVSWYQQTPGQGLQFLFEYFSETQRNKGNFPGRFSGRQFSNSRSEMNVSTLELGDSALYLCASSRQKQGETQYFGPGTRLLVL.